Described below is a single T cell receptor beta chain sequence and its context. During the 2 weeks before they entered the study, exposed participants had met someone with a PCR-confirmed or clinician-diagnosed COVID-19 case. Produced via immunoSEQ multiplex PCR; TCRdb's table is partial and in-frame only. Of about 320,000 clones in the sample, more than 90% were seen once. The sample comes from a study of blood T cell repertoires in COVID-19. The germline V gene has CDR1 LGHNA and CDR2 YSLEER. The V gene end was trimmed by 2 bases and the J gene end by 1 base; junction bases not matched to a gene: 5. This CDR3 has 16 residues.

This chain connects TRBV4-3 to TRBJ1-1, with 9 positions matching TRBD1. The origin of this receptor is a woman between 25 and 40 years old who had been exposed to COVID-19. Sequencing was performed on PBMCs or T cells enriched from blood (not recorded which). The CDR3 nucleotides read TGCGCCAGCAGCCAAACGTGGACAGGGGAGAACACTGAAGCTTTCTTT. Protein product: CASSQTWTGENTEAFF.